This TCR beta chain was recovered during a study of blood T cell repertoires in COVID-19. A word on this clone: Other nucleotide sequences in the sample specify the same CDR3.

V lost 0 bases, J lost 6 bases, and 2 bases stayed unmatched. The germline V gene encodes CDR1 SGDLS and CDR2 YYNGEE. This CDR3 has 15 amino acids. Clones were sequenced by immunoSEQ multiplex PCR, and TCRdb holds only the in-frame ones, with some missing. The sample consists of over 200,000 clones, around 80% of them appearing once. The gene calls are TRBV9 and TRBJ2-1; 11 positions match TRBD2. The material sequenced was peripheral blood. This clonotype was sampled from a human donor in a cohort sampled during active COVID-19. The CDR3: CASSVGTSGSNEQFF. CDR3 nucleotide sequence: TGTGCCAGCAGCGTAGGTACTAGCGGGAGCAATGAGCAGTTCTTC.